This T cell receptor beta chain was captured by sequencing in a study of blood T cells in healthy people across ages. A second PCR, run for about 6 to 11 cycles, used a sample-barcoded 5' primer plus a J-beta primer mix. TCRdb fed the 5' RACE reads into MiXCR, producing one record per CDR3 protein. Of 700,000 or so distinct CDR3 sequences listed, about a fifth are singletons. Overall study findings and caveats: PBMCs were not sorted, which prevented a conclusive comparison of naive versus antigen-experienced cells. In older individuals, TCR beta diversity per million T cells was lower, falling roughly linearly with age. When set beside aged donors, long-lived donors presented more naive CD4+ cells and higher diversity.

As for this clonotype: The antigen remains undetermined.

V was pared by 7 bases and J by 14 bases, with 24 bases between. In germline, CDR1 is ENHRY, CDR2 SYGVKD. The CDR3 is 14 amino acids. The sequencing input was blood. The sequence derives from a man between 65 and 85 years old in good health. The chain recombines TRBV10-3 with TRBJ2-1; D is unresolved. The CDR3 coding sequence is TGTGCCATCATGGCTGATTCTTCAGGATCTGGGGAGTTCTTC. Translating gives CAIMADSSGSGEFF.